This TCR beta chain was sequenced for a study of blood T cell repertoires in COVID-19. Study-level information: Sources were T cells, B-cell-depleted T cells, or PBMCs; the material itself was cDNA or gDNA.

This clone came up once. After removal of 5 bases from V and 7 bases from J, the junction contained 12 bases not matched to a gene. The CDR3 sequence is 17 residues long. Germline V gene data show CDR1 as LGHNA and CDR2 as YSLEER. Measured with immunoSEQ multiplex PCR; TCRdb has only the in-frame clones, and not every one. The top ten hold almost 4.5% of the sample, which has 60,000 to 85,000 clones, 70% to 90% seen once. This clonotype originated in a man aged 50 to 60 with active COVID-19. The rearrangement links TRBV4-3 to TRBJ2-1; 12 positions agree with TRBD2. Sequencing was done on a sample of peripheral blood. CDR3 protein: CASSYKSGTSGWNEQFF. CDR3 sequence (DNA): TGCGCCAGCAGCTACAAATCCGGGACTAGCGGGTGGAATGAGCAGTTCTTC.